This T cell receptor (beta chain) was sequenced for a study of T cell repertoires in cytomegalovirus infection. One entry per CDR3 protein, called by TCRdb with MiXCR from the reads. This sample carries more than 65,000 distinct CDR3 sequences, approximately 43% of them seen once, and the ten largest clones take over 90%. The table lists this clonotype with a few counts. Its antigen remains unknown. Germline V lookup: CDR1 SGHVS, CDR2 FQNEAQ. The length of the CDR3 is 15 residues. V was shortened by 5 bases and J by 4 bases, with 15 bases between the two germline ends. This chain connects TRBV7-8 to TRBJ2-1; perhaps TRBD2 as D (6 bases). Sequencing used CD8+ T cells from cultured PBMCs, obtained from culture after CMV antigen stimulation. This receptor was taken from a human donor in good health (CMV status not recorded). Some clones in this sample may be carry-over from other donors' samples. The CDR3 reads CASSDTELAYNEQFF. CDR3 sequence (DNA): TGTGCCAGCAGCGACACCGAACTAGCATACAATGAGCAGTTCTTC.